Shown below are 6 T cell receptor beta chains from a single sample sequenced in a study of low-dose radiotherapy and immunotherapy resistance in tumors. Primers used for first-strand cDNA, a TRAV- and TRBV-specific set, covered both alpha and beta chains. Amplification of TCRs used a constant-region primer and V-primer adapter for about 20 PCR cycles. TCRdb re-called the reads through MiXCR, storing one row per CDR3 protein. The sample has under 110,000 distinct CDR3 sequences, more than 20% seen once. Time point of the sample: after trial treatment. Treatment denoted: LDRT plus nivolumab, ipilimumab, low-dose cyclophosphamide and aspirin (RACIN trial). The specimen comprised PBMCs, sampled after low-dose radiotherapy plus immunotherapy. The receptors derive from a male donor with prostate cancer.

V usage is TRBV6-1 and J usage is TRBJ1-2, with D tentatively TRBD1 (6 bases). Trimming stripped 8 bases from V and 7 bases from J, with 17 bases between. Germline V gene sequence: CDR1 MNHNS, CDR2 SASEGT. CDR3 length equals 13 residues. The CDR3 loop reads CASWRGPDLGYTF. CDR3 nucleotides: TGTGCCAGCTGGCGGGGGCCAGACCTTGGCTACACCTTC.

This clonotype appeared a few times. This rearrangement joins TRBV10-2 to TRBJ1-6, with 9 bases that match TRBD1. The V gene end was trimmed by 6 bases and the J gene end by 7 bases; junction bases not matched to a gene: 7. This CDR3 spans 15 amino acids. The germline gives CDR1 WSHSY, CDR2 SAAADI. CDR3 residues: CASSWGQGENSPLHF. The CDR3 DNA reads TGCGCCAGCAGCTGGGGACAGGGAGAGAATTCACCCCTCCACTTT.

The V and J genes are TRBV3-1 and TRBJ2-1; weak D call: TRBD2 (5 bases). The CDR3 has 15 amino acids. V was trimmed by 4 bases and J by 1 base, leaving 11 bases between them. In germline, CDR1 is LGHDT, CDR2 YNNKEL (reference sequence). The CDR3 here is CASSPYWTSYNEQFF. The CDR3 DNA follows: TGTGCCAGCAGCCCGTACTGGACTTCCTACAATGAGCAGTTCTTC.

About this clonotype itself: A far larger clone is just one base off, so this is likely a read error. The chain couples TRBV4-1 to TRBJ2-5, with D perhaps TRBD2 (5 bases). Germline assignment: CDR1 MGHRA and CDR2 YSYEKL. The CDR3 is made up of 14 amino acids. This CDR3 is CASNPEDWGETQYF. The CDR3 bases are TGTGCCAGCAACCCTGAGGACTGGGGTGAGACCCAGTACTTC.

A few counts support this clonotype. A much larger clone differs by one base, so this may be a read error. The chain uses TRBV6-5 and TRBJ2-7; 7 positions agree with TRBD1. The V gene end was trimmed by 1 base and the J gene end by 6 bases; junction bases not matched to a gene: 9. The CDR3 contains 15 residues. CDR1 is MNHEY and CDR2 is SVGAGI in the germline V gene. The CDR3, as DNA: TGTGCCAGCAGTTACTTAACGACAGGGTTGGCCGAGCAGTACTTC. Translated, it gives CASSYLTTGLAEQYF.

This clonotype appeared many times. The chain recombines TRBV19 with TRBJ2-3; a possible D gene is TRBD1 (5 bases). The germline V and J ends were trimmed by 7 bases and 2 bases, with 13 bases remaining between them. CDR3 length: 14 amino acids. The germline V gene has CDR1 LNHDA and CDR2 SQIVND (reference sequence). The CDR3 sequence is CASKEDRNTDTQYF. The CDR3 nucleotides read TGTGCCAGTAAGGAAGACAGAAACACAGATACGCAGTATTTT.